This T cell receptor beta chain came from a study of PD-L1 blockade in urothelial cancer (dated by TCRdb to about 2017). Looking at the study overall: All patients started therapy in the mid-2010s and received atezolizumab 1,200 mg intravenously every 3 weeks. Around 30 patients had pretreatment blood TCR-seq, some 24 had at least one posttreatment blood collection, and some 24 had tumor TCR-seq. Somatic, immune and clinical correlates of response to PD-L1 blockade with atezolizumab in urothelial cancer were the focus of an exploratory multi-omic analysis. Blood samples yielded a median of around 140,000 T cells and tens of thousands of unique TCRs, with median clonality approximately 0.08. Durable clinical benefit was defined as progression-free survival longer than 6 months, and TCR features were also tested against progression-free and overall survival. Blood samples were analyzed 3 weeks after the start of treatment (second dose) and 6 weeks after the start of treatment. About 90% of the roughly 29 patients were identified as males with urothelial cancer of bladder origin, and a prior smoking history was reported by 18 of 29 patients. Fewer than ten patients reached durable clinical benefit, while 20 patients did not. Pretreatment tumor samples and matched peripheral blood, collected serially before and after atezolizumab treatment, underwent TCR sequencing. Patients had an ECOG performance status of 0 or 1 and had received between 0 and 3 prior chemotherapy regimens. In the same patients, whole exome sequencing and RNA sequencing of pretreatment tumors were performed in addition to TCR sequencing.

On the study overall, not on this receptor specifically: A pretreatment peripheral blood TCR clonality below the median was linked to improved progression-free and overall survival. Greater expansion of tumor-associated TCR clones in peripheral blood 3 weeks after the start of treatment was observed in patients with durable benefit (n of about 20, p = 0.022). Small sample size (n of about 30) and many exploratory analyses mean the results are intended to be hypothesis-generating.

Each PCR received spiked-in synthetic TCR analog templates so that absolute template abundance could be estimated from read counts. TCRbeta CDR3 regions were amplified from genomic DNA with bias-controlled V and J gene primers using the immunoSEQ assay. Sequencing of rearranged TCRbeta segments was done at approximately 20X coverage. Per the source publication's procedure: Sequencing errors were corrected by clustering and CDR3s were annotated against IMGT to assign V, D and J genes. Downstream analyses used only productive TCRbeta rearrangements and left out out-of-frame or stop-codon sequences. Clonality was computed as one minus Shannon entropy normalized by the log of the number of unique productive sequences. Fisher's exact test with Benjamini-Hochberg correction, using a cutoff of adjusted p below 0.01, was how clones that differed between time points or between blood and tumor were identified. Entries here come from immuneACCESS through TCRdb and include only in-frame sequences with V and J called. Some clones fail to appear in such tables; in the studies checked, an unresolved V gene covers under half of the shortfall, and the cause of the remainder is unknown. That table is the source of V, J and clone size, and D and trimming were worked out from the DNA. The table for this sample lists roughly 52,000 clones; approximately 79% of them were counted only once. 10% of the sample lies in the top ten.

The time point label here, explained by the study, means: pretreatment peripheral blood. A cohort of 25 to 30 patients with locally advanced or metastatic urothelial carcinoma, treated at Memorial Sloan Kettering on a trial protocol, was included. Peripheral blood mononuclear cells were collected pretreatment and during treatment, at between 1 and 8 total time points per patient. The Qiagen DNeasy Blood extraction kit was used to purify genomic DNA from total PBMCs and tumor samples. Collected pretreatment and during treatment, PBMCs were isolated and stored as previously described. This clone appeared once. The target of this receptor is not known. No much larger clonotype is one base removed from it; base qualities were not supplied. The CDR3 runs 13 residues from the cysteine to the phenylalanine. Here the CDR3 DNA is all that survives: 39 bases in frame from base 1. Trimming leaves V shorter by 5 bases and J shorter by 5 bases, with the junction holding 4 bases beyond the gene matches. Taken from the germline V gene, the CDR1 and CDR2 loops are MNHNS and SASEGT.

The clonotype comes from a man between 65 and 85 years old with urothelial cancer. The sequencing used PBMCs, collected around atezolizumab (anti-PD-L1) treatment. Recombination connected TRBV6-1 to TRBJ1-1, with 8 bases matching TRBD1. Here the CDR3 is given as CASSLQGETEAFF. The nucleotide sequence is TGTGCCAGCAGTTTACAGGGGGAGACTGAAGCTTTCTTT.